This TCR beta chain was sequenced for a study of lymphopenia after photon versus proton radiotherapy. Germline V gene sequence: CDR1 MDHEN, CDR2 SYDVKM. Trimming removed 5 bases from V and 0 bases from J, with 14 bases in between. CDR3 length: 16 amino acids. Only in-frame clones appear in the TCRdb table, and some are missing; sequencing was by immunoSEQ multiplex PCR. The repertoire holds roughly 65,000 clones, approximately 91% seen once, with roughly 2.7% in the top ten. This clone was seen a few times. Its antigen is not known. Whole-study findings and limits: Under photons, naive T cells and diversity fell while effector/memory populations rose.

The chain uses TRBV28 and TRBJ1-5; weak D call: TRBD1 (5 bases). The specimen comprised peripheral blood, sampled from a patient treated with photon-based radiotherapy. This clonotype originated in an older woman with pancreatic cancer. The CDR3 here is CASSISGRDSNQPQHF. The CDR3, as DNA: TGTGCCAGCAGTATCTCTGGCAGGGATAGCAATCAGCCCCAGCATTTT.